This T cell receptor beta chain derives from a study of chemoradiotherapy in HPV16-positive cancers. Study-level results: During treatment, candidate HPV-specific clones and E7-related motifs expanded in tumor.

Germline V gene sequence: CDR1 LNHDA, CDR2 SQIVND (reference sequence). The CDR3 consists of 16 residues. Trimming took 5 bases from V and 0 from J, leaving 14 bases between them. Sequencing was performed with immunoSEQ multiplex PCR; in TCRdb, only in-frame clones are kept and a portion is missing. The sample holds fewer than 35,000 clones, roughly 93% seen once. A note on this clone: The antigen is not known.

Over chemoradiotherapy, repertoires were sampled more than once. The chain couples TRBV19 to TRBJ1-3; D ambiguous. The input for sequencing was blood, taken from a patient who underwent chemoradiotherapy. This receptor was taken from a human donor with HPV-associated anogenital cancer. The CDR3 nucleotides are TGTGCCAGTAGTCGGGCAGGACCGAGCTCTGGAAACACCATATATTTT. Translation gives CASSRAGPSSGNTIYF.